One and the same sample provided the 19 T cell receptor beta chains below, sequenced in a study of beta chain features in type 1 diabetes. Sequencing targeted expressed TCRB transcripts, as all isolated RNA had been reverse transcribed. Using immunoSEQ multiplex PCR, the repertoire was profiled, and TCRdb retains in-frame clones only, with some absent. The table shows almost 350,000 clones, with approximately 8.2% occurring only once. The sequencing sample was made of central memory CD4+ T cells from blood. The receptors were sampled from a woman aged 18 to 35 in good health.

This clone has just a few counts. V usage is TRBV5-6 and J usage is TRBJ2-3, with 9 bases aligning to TRBD2. The CDR3 loop spans 19 amino acids. V lost 2 bases and J lost 6; bases outside the gene matches: 19. The germline gives CDR1 SGHDT, CDR2 YYEEEE. CDR3 loop: CASSFWGIAGVRRMDTQYF. CDR3 sequence (DNA): TGTGCCAGCAGCTTCTGGGGGATAGCGGGAGTTCGTCGGATGGATACGCAGTATTTT.

The V call is TRBV12-5, the J call TRBJ1-1, with no clear D. The CDR3 is 13 amino acids. V shed 1 base and J shed 0 bases, with 3 bases lying between them. The germline gives CDR1 LGHNT, CDR2 FRNRAP. CDR3 sequence (DNA): TGTGCTAGTGGTTTGGAGATGAACACTGAAGCTTTCTTT. Translating it yields CASGLEMNTEAFF.

The table lists this clone with a few counts. A single base separates this from a much larger clone, so it may be a read error. The chain joins TRBV2 to TRBJ2-2; D gene uncertain. The germline V gene encodes CDR1 SNHLY and CDR2 FYNNEI. V dropped 6 bases and J dropped 1 base, with 3 bases sitting between them. The CDR3 totals 12 residues. The CDR3 nucleotides read TGTGCCAGCAGAATGAACACCGGGGAGCTGTTTTTT. Translation gives CASRMNTGELFF.

This clone was observed a handful of times. V usage is TRBV5-4 and J usage is TRBJ1-5, with 8 nucleotides matching TRBD1. After removal of 2 bases from V and 10 bases from J, the junction contained 2 bases not matched to a gene. There are 12 residues in the CDR3. Germline assignment: CDR1 SGHNT and CDR2 YYREEE (reference sequence). The CDR3 nucleotides read TGTGCCAGCAGCTTCGACAGGGGACCCCAGCATTTT. Its protein is CASSFDRGPQHF.

This clone has more than one count but fewer than ten. The gene calls are TRBV15 and TRBJ2-1, with 7 positions matching TRBD2. After removal of 0 bases from V and 3 bases from J, the junction contained 17 bases not matched to a gene. In germline, CDR1 is LNHNV, CDR2 YYDKDF (reference sequence). This CDR3 comprises 20 residues. In DNA form, the CDR3 reads TGTGCCACCAGCAGAGATTCTGTCATTCGGGCTAGCGGCAACTACAATGAGCAGTTCTTC. Its translation is CATSRDSVIRASGNYNEQFF.

This clone was picked up many times. The chain recombines TRBV18 with TRBJ2-7; D is possibly TRBD1 or TRBD2 (5 bases each). CDR3 length: 13 residues. The germline V and J ends were trimmed by 3 bases and 5 bases, with 11 bases remaining between them. Looked up from germline, CDR1 is KGHSH and CDR2 is LQKENI. The CDR3 sequence: CASSPSREHEQYF. The DNA of the CDR3 is TGTGCCAGCTCACCGAGCAGGGAGCACGAGCAGTACTTC.

There are a few counts of this clone. The chain combines TRBV4-3 with TRBJ2-2, with 10 nucleotides matching TRBD2. V shed 5 bases, J shed 8 bases, and the junction held 11 bases outside the gene matches. The CDR3 extends over 16 amino acids. In germline, CDR1 is LGHNA, CDR2 YSLEER. In DNA, the CDR3 is TGCGCCAGCAGCTTATCGCTAGCGGGAGATTTTGGGGAGCTGTTTTTT. This gives the protein CASSLSLAGDFGELFF.

This chain joins TRBV2 and TRBJ2-7; 8 bases agree with TRBD1. V dropped 6 bases and J dropped 2; count of bases not matched to a gene: 3. The CDR3 has 13 amino acids. Germline V gene data show CDR1 as SNHLY and CDR2 as FYNNEI. The CDR3 region is CASRMTGAYEQYF. The CDR3 DNA reads as TGTGCCAGCAGGATGACAGGGGCCTACGAGCAGTACTTC.

This rearrangement joins TRBV6-5 to TRBJ2-7; 7 bases align to TRBD2. With V trimmed by 5 bases and J by 3 bases, 7 bases remained unmatched. The CDR3 spans 14 residues. Germline V gives CDR1 MNHEY, CDR2 SVGAGI. The CDR3 here is CASSPGTTNYEQYF. Written as DNA, the CDR3 is TGTGCCAGCAGTCCCGGGACTACTAACTACGAGCAGTACTTC.

The sample holds a few counts of this clone. One base away lies a much larger clone, so this may be a sequencing read error. The rearrangement joins TRBV11-2 to TRBJ1-1; possible D gene TRBD1, 5 bases. Per the germline V gene, CDR1 is SGHAT and CDR2 is FQNNGV. V gave up 3 bases and J gave up 1 base, with 6 bases separating them. The CDR3 sequence is 13 residues long. CDR3 coding DNA: TGTGCCAGCAGCTTGACAGAGAACACTGAAGCTTTCTTT. Translated, it gives CASSLTENTEAFF. The whole variable domain, filled in from reference TRBV11-2 and TRBJ1-1, reads EAGVAQSPRYKIIEKRQSVAFWCNPISGHATLYWYQQILGQGPKLLIQFQNNGVVDDSQLPKDRFSAERLKGVDSTLKIQPAKLEDSAVYLCASSLTENTEAFFGQGTRLTVV.

Only a few counts were recorded for this clone. The rearrangement uses TRBV7-6 and TRBJ2-2; D not resolved. CDR3 length: 14 residues. V lost 1 base and J lost 2, with 5 bases in between. The V gene's germline CDR1 is SGHVS and CDR2 FNYEAQ. CDR3 residues: CASSLDRNTGELFF. The CDR3 coding sequence is TGTGCCAGCAGCTTAGACAGAAACACCGGGGAGCTGTTTTTT.

Ten or more counts support this clone. Other nucleotide sequences from this sample produce the same CDR3. This chain joins TRBV18 and TRBJ2-5, with D possibly being TRBD2 (6 bases). V lost 2 bases, J lost 4 bases, and 11 bases lay in between. The CDR3 consists of 14 residues. Germline-derived CDR1 and CDR2 are KGHSH and LQKENI. In DNA form, the CDR3 reads TGTGCCAGCTCACCAAAGGGAGGAGGAGAGACCCAGTACTTC. It encodes CASSPKGGGETQYF. Based on the CDR3 plus reference TRBV18 and TRBJ2-5, the full variable domain is NAGVMQNPRHLVRRRGQEARLRCSPMKGHSHVYWYRQLPEEGLKFMVYLQKENIIDESGMPKERFSAEFPKEGPSILRIQQVVRGDSAAYFCASSPKGGGETQYFGPGTRLLVL.

This clone occurred a few times. The rearrangement uses TRBV5-1 and TRBJ2-1, with TRBD2 identical over 7 bases. The CDR3 consists of 12 residues. With V trimmed by 4 bases and J by 7 bases, 2 bases remained unmatched. Germline lookup yields CDR1 SGHRS and CDR2 YFSETQ. CDR3 sequence (DNA): TGCGCCAGCAGCGCTAGCGGAAATGAGCAGTTCTTC. This encodes CASSASGNEQFF.

This clone was observed a handful of times. This chain uses TRBV4-3 with TRBJ2-5; D is ambiguous. The V end was cut by 1 base, the J end by 4 bases, with 16 bases between. Germline CDR1 and CDR2: LGHNA and YSLEER. The CDR3 has 16 amino acids. CDR3 sequence: CASSQGANPITETQYF. The CDR3 DNA sequence: TGCGCCAGCAGCCAAGGAGCTAACCCTATTACAGAGACCCAGTACTTC.

A few counts support this clone. This chain joins TRBV2 and TRBJ2-7, with a possible D match to TRBD2 (6 bases). V was pared by 3 bases and J by 4 bases, with 7 bases between. Germline CDR1 and CDR2: SNHLY and FYNNEI. The CDR3 contains 12 residues. For the CDR3, the DNA is TGTGCCAGCAGTGAGGCGGGGTACGAGCAGTACTTC. This sequence encodes CASSEAGYEQYF.

In its sample, this clone was seen a few times. This chain's CDR3 is CASSLLSDEKLFF. The CDR3 nucleotides read TGTGCCAGCAGTTTATTGTCAGATGAAAAACTGTTTTTT. The V call is TRBV28, the J call TRBJ1-4, with D hard to call. CDR3 length: 13 amino acids. CDR1 and CDR2 (germline): MDHEN, SYDVKM. The ends were cut back, 1 base at V and 6 bases at J, with 6 bases in the middle.

This clone showed up just a few times. CDR3 sequence reads: CASSLAGGQPQHF. DNA for the CDR3: TGTGCCAGCAGCTTGGCAGGGGGTCAGCCCCAGCATTTT. The V and J genes are TRBV11-2 and TRBJ1-5; 7 positions match TRBD1. Germline trimming cut 3 bases from V and 6 bases from J; bases unmatched to any gene: 2. CDR3 length: 13 amino acids. Germline values: CDR1 SGHAT, CDR2 FQNNGV. The full variable domain, with the rest looked up from reference TRBV11-2 and TRBJ1-5, is EAGVAQSPRYKIIEKRQSVAFWCNPISGHATLYWYQQILGQGPKLLIQFQNNGVVDDSQLPKDRFSAERLKGVDSTLKIQPAKLEDSAVYLCASSLAGGQPQHFGDGTRLSIL.

The chain carries TRBV5-6 and TRBJ2-2; unclear D gene. Between the trimmed V and J ends, which lost 10 bases and 1 base, there was a span of 11 bases. Germline lookup yields CDR1 SGHDT and CDR2 YYEEEE. CDR3 length: 13 amino acids. Here the CDR3 DNA reads TGTGCCGGCCAAGGACGGAACACCGGGGAGCTGTTTTTT. The encoded protein is CAGQGRNTGELFF.

The table lists this clone with a few counts. The chain is built from TRBV28 and TRBJ2-3; D remains ambiguous. Trimming cost V 6 bases and J 0 bases, with 7 bases left between them. The germline V gene has CDR1 MDHEN and CDR2 SYDVKM. The CDR3 is 13 amino acids. The CDR3 loop is CASRTTSTDTQYF. In DNA form, the CDR3 reads TGTGCCAGCAGAACCACTAGCACAGATACGCAGTATTTT.